This section outlines one TCR beta chain sequence together with its context. The antigen is undetermined. The protocol was immunoSEQ multiplex PCR, while the TCRdb copy is restricted to in-frame clones and leaves out a portion. The table has tens of thousands of clones, about 85% seen once. J gave up 0 bases and V 5 bases, and 10 bases lay outside the gene matches. The CDR3 totals 19 residues. Germline CDR1 SEHNR, CDR2 FQNEAQ (reference sequence). This sample was included in a study of PD-1 blockade in classical Hodgkin lymphoma. Study results and caveats: The study found complete responders had baseline diversity similar to newly diagnosed patients.

Time point meaning: cycle 4 day 1 (C4D1), after five to seven weeks of nivolumab. Each patient's relapse followed autologous stem cell transplantation, and brentuximab vedotin exposure varied. The TCR originated in a human donor with classical Hodgkin lymphoma. The rearrangement links TRBV7-9 to TRBJ2-2, with 12 bases matching TRBD2. This material consisted of peripheral blood mononuclear cells (PBMCs), taken before the fourth cycle of nivolumab. CDR3 in DNA: TGTGCCAGCAGCCCTCGAGGCCTAGCGGGGGGGCCGAACACCGGGGAGCTGTTTTTT. Its protein product is CASSPRGLAGGPNTGELFF.